The 20 T cell receptor beta chains below come from one sample, sequenced in a study of blood T cells in healthy people across ages. A second 7 to 11 cycle PCR used barcoded and J-beta primers. TCRdb reprocessed the 5' RACE reads with MiXCR, giving one entry per CDR3 protein. The sample shows 750,000 to 950,000 distinct CDR3 sequences, roughly 24% of them seen only once. The data also belong to a second study, concerning T cells of mothers and their children.

Sequenced: blood. Every receptor here comes from a boy between 10 and 17 years old in good health.

This chain links TRBV30 with TRBJ2-1; D is unresolved. Germline V gene sequence: CDR1 GTSNPN, CDR2 SVGIG (reference sequence). V lost 1 base and J lost 4, with 8 bases in between. CDR3 length: 13 amino acids. In nucleotides, the CDR3 is TGTGCCTGGAGTGCAATCCCTTACAATGAGCAGTTCTTC. This codes for CAWSAIPYNEQFF.

This clonotype was detected a few times. V usage is TRBV4-1 and J usage is TRBJ2-5; a weak D match, TRBD2 (5 bases). The J call is doubtful: the DNA matches TRBJ2-1 better. The CDR3 has 13 residues. Germline V CDR1 and CDR2: MGHRA, YSYEKL. CDR3 in amino acids: CASSPEGPNEQFF. The DNA of the CDR3 is TGCGCCAGCAGCCCTGAGGGTCCGAATGAGCAGTTCTTC.

This clonotype has more than one count but fewer than ten. V gene TRBV12-5 combines with J gene TRBJ1-2; 7 positions agree with TRBD1. The CDR3 extends over 17 amino acids. V was pared by 0 bases and J by 4 bases, with 11 bases of the junction left unmatched. CDR1 and CDR2 (germline): LGHNT, FRNRAP. CDR3 nucleotide sequence: TGTGCTAGTGGTTTGGTACGATCGGGACAGAGAACCTATGGCTACACCTTC. This encodes CASGLVRSGQRTYGYTF.

The chain combines TRBV6-5 with TRBJ2-7; the match to TRBD1 covers 9 bases. The CDR3 is 15 residues long. J gave up 5 bases and V 5 bases, and 10 bases lay outside the gene matches. The germline V gene has CDR1 MNHEY and CDR2 SVGAGI. The CDR3 reads CASSRPGQGRNEQYF. CDR3 nucleotide sequence: TGTGCCAGCAGTCGCCCGGGACAGGGTAGAAACGAGCAGTACTTC.

The gene calls are TRBV10-3 and TRBJ1-2; 7 nucleotides align to TRBD1. The ends lost 4 bases at V and 8 bases at J; junction bases unmatched: 7. Germline CDR1 and CDR2: ENHRY and SYGVKD. The CDR3 contains 13 residues. CDR3 protein: CAISGTGARGYTF. As DNA, the CDR3 is TGTGCCATCAGTGGAACAGGGGCCCGAGGCTACACCTTC.

The gene calls are TRBV14 and TRBJ2-4; 8 nucleotides line up with TRBD2. The V and J ends lost 8 bases and 8 bases, in that order; junction bases with no gene match: 8. This CDR3 spans 13 amino acids. Per germline, CDR1 SGHDN and CDR2 FVKESK. The CDR3 DNA sequence: TGTGCCAGCGCTCGGGGACTAGATGACATTCAGTACTTC. As protein: CASARGLDDIQYF.

V and J are TRBV6-5 and TRBJ2-7; 7 nucleotides match TRBD2. The CDR3 is 13 amino acids. The J segment lost 2 bases and the V segment lost 6 bases, leaving 4 bases of the junction unmatched. Per germline, CDR1 MNHEY and CDR2 SVGAGI. As DNA, the CDR3 is TGTGCCAGCAGACGGGGGGTAACCTACGAGCAGTACTTC. Its translation is CASRRGVTYEQYF.

This clonotype has more than one count but fewer than ten. The V and J genes are TRBV14 and TRBJ2-1, with 8 bases fitting TRBD2. After removal of 4 bases from V and 3 bases from J, the junction contained 5 bases not matched to a gene. Per the germline V gene, CDR1 is SGHDN and CDR2 is FVKESK. CDR3 length: 15 residues. As DNA, the CDR3 is TGTGCCAGCAGCCCAAGCGGGAGACTCTACAATGAGCAGTTCTTC. This translates into CASSPSGRLYNEQFF.

This chain connects TRBV7-9 to TRBJ1-4; perhaps TRBD1 as D (6 bases). The germline V gene has CDR1 SEHNR and CDR2 FQNEAQ (reference sequence). The CDR3 runs to 15 residues. Between the trimmed V and J ends, which lost 4 bases and 8 bases, there was a span of 17 bases. The DNA for the CDR3 is TGTGCCAGCAGCTCCTCTTGGGCCAGGGGAGAAAAACTGTTTTTT. Translating it yields CASSSSWARGEKLFF.

This chain connects TRBV2 to TRBJ2-3; 12 bases fit TRBD2. This CDR3 has 19 residues. The junction had 12 bases not matched to a gene; V was cut back by 2 bases and J by 3 bases. The V gene's germline CDR1 is SNHLY and CDR2 FYNNEI. The CDR3 bases are TGTGCCAGCAGTGAATTTGATGTAGGACTAGCGGGGTTTACAGATACGCAGTATTTT. Its protein product is CASSEFDVGLAGFTDTQYF.

The sample holds a few counts of this clonotype. This chain connects TRBV29-1 to TRBJ2-3; the D is unclear. The CDR3 length is 12 residues. The germline V gene has CDR1 SQVTM and CDR2 ANQGSEA. CDR3 nucleotides: TGCAGTGGGGTGGGCAGCACAGATACGCAGTATTTT. This codes for CSGVGSTDTQYF.

The chain combines TRBV4-2 with TRBJ1-2; TRBD1 is a possible D gene (6 bases). The germline V and J ends were trimmed by 0 bases and 8 bases, with 19 bases remaining between them. CDR3 size: 16 residues. Germline V gene sequence: CDR1 LGHNA, CDR2 YNFKEQ. CDR3 DNA sequence: TGTGCCAGCAGCCAAGAAAGGATCGCGGCAGGGGTGGGCTACACCTTC. Its translation: CASSQERIAAGVGYTF.

This chain links TRBV11-1 with TRBJ2-1; 14 positions agree with TRBD2. In germline, CDR1 is SGHAT, CDR2 FQDESV (reference sequence). Trimming took 5 bases from V and 9 from J; bases not matched to a gene: 3. The CDR3 contains 14 residues. The CDR3 here is CASSRTSGGLEQFF. The DNA of the CDR3 is TGTGCCAGCAGCCGGACTAGCGGGGGGCTTGAGCAGTTCTTC. Together with reference TRBV11-1 and TRBJ2-1, the CDR3 gives the full variable domain: EAEVAQSPRYKITEKSQAVAFWCDPISGHATLYWYRQILGQGPELLVQFQDESVVDDSQLPKDRFSAERLKGVDSTLKIQPAELGDSAMYLCASSRTSGGLEQFFGPGTRLTVL.

CDR3 sequence: CASQGGYYGYTF. Written as DNA, the CDR3 is TGTGCCAGCCAGGGGGGCTACTATGGCTACACCTTC. The rearrangement links TRBV25-1 to TRBJ1-2; 7 positions match TRBD1. Germline V gene lookup returns CDR1 MGHDK and CDR2 SYGVNS. V trimming: 8 bases; J trimming: 3 bases; junction bases outside the gene matches: 3. The CDR3 totals 12 residues.

This clonotype was counted between two and nine times. The chain recombines TRBV12-3 or TRBV12-4 with TRBJ2-3; a weak D match, TRBD2 (6 bases). The CDR3 sequence is 16 residues long. Trimming removed 4 bases at V and 4 bases at J, with 18 bases between. CDR3 residues: CASSSRLAGNADTQYF. In DNA form, the CDR3 reads TGTGCCAGCAGTTCCCGACTGGCGGGGAATGCAGATACGCAGTATTTT.

CDR3 residues: CASSYGDTEAFF. In nucleotides, the CDR3 is TGTGCCAGCAGTTACGGGGACACTGAAGCTTTCTTT. The rearrangement joins TRBV6-5 to TRBJ1-1; D is uncertain. Germline V gene data show CDR1 as MNHEY and CDR2 as SVGAGI. V was shortened by 2 bases and J by 3 bases, with 4 bases between the two germline ends. CDR3 length: 12 amino acids.

This clonotype was detected only a few times. CDR3 sequence (DNA): TGCAGCGTTGAAGTAGGGCCTAGTAGGGAGACCCAGTACTTC. Translation: CSVEVGPSRETQYF. The chain employs TRBV29-1 and TRBJ2-5; no clear D. Germline loops: CDR1 SQVTM, CDR2 ANQGSEA. The CDR3 is 14 residues long. V shed 1 base and J shed 5 bases, with 14 bases lying between them.

This clonotype was counted a few times. V is TRBV5-1 and J is TRBJ2-7, with 7 positions matching TRBD1. Germline lookup yields CDR1 SGHRS and CDR2 YFSETQ. J lost 2 bases, V lost 4 bases, and 9 bases had no gene match. The CDR3 loop spans 15 amino acids. The CDR3 bases are TGCGCCAGCAGCACCCAGGGGGAGCCAACCTACGAGCAGTACTTC. This translates into CASSTQGEPTYEQYF.

The chain carries TRBV7-2 and TRBJ2-1; TRBD2 is a possible D gene (7 bases). The germline gives CDR1 SGHTA, CDR2 FQGNSA. This CDR3 comprises 15 residues. V dropped 5 bases and J dropped 7 bases, with 18 bases sitting between them. The CDR3 loop is CASSPARGARNEQFF. CDR3 in DNA: TGTGCCAGCAGCCCAGCCCGGGGGGCCCGGAATGAGCAGTTCTTC.

The V and J genes are TRBV18 and TRBJ2-5; no clear D. The assigned J gene may be wrong: the sequence end matches TRBJ2-1 better. Germline V gene lookup returns CDR1 KGHSH and CDR2 LQKENI. This CDR3 region has 16 residues. The CDR3 DNA follows: TGTGCCAGCTCACCATCCTTCGGTTCCGACGGGAATGAGCAGTTCTTC. Translated, it gives CASSPSFGSDGNEQFF.